The present TCR beta chain was sequenced within a study of patients and donors after allogeneic stem cell transplantation. From germline, CDR1 is MDHEN and CDR2 SYDVKM. V lost 10 bases and J lost 0, with 12 bases in between. The CDR3 loop spans 14 amino acids. Using its own MiXCR run on the RT-PCR reads, TCRdb lists one record per CDR3 protein. The sample lists about a million distinct CDR3 sequences, more than 15% seen once, with 5% to 6.5% in the top ten. This TCR came from a human donor who was either an allogeneic HSCT recipient or a stem cell or donor lymphocyte infusion donor (not recorded which). It is not recorded whose cells these are; they may come from a transplant donor. The source material was blood, either unsorted or a sorted T cell fraction (not recorded which). This sequence joins TRBV28 and TRBJ2-2, with D unresolved. This chain's CDR3 is CAIPKRSNTGELFF. The CDR3 coding sequence is TGTGCCATCCCCAAGCGATCGAACACCGGGGAGCTGTTTTTT.